This TCR beta chain is drawn from a study of CD8+ T cells in alopecia areata. Samples from alopecia areata patients were lesional scalp punch biopsies and peripheral blood. Using a FACSAria, the CD4+ and CD8+ T cells were sorted from the PBMCs. The V gene's germline CDR1 is MDHEN and CDR2 SYDVKM. The CDR3 covers 15 residues. Trimming removed 6 bases from V and 3 bases from J, with 17 bases in between. This clone was counted only a few times. Its specificity is not known. After isolation, RNA underwent reverse transcription to generate cDNA as the sequencing template. Data came from immunoSEQ multiplex PCR; TCRdb stores just in-frame clones and leaves some out. Of 95,000 to 150,000 clones in the sample, about 50% were seen once. Study results and caveats: Normal skin's resident alphabeta T cells are also sequenced in scalp samples.

The chain joins TRBV28 to TRBJ2-5; TRBD1 might be the D (5 bases). Sequences were obtained from NKG2D-low CD8+ T cells sorted from blood. This receptor was obtained from a human donor with alopecia areata. This CDR3 reads CASRSIDMDKETQYF. For the CDR3, the DNA is TGTGCCAGCAGGTCTATAGACATGGACAAAGAGACCCAGTACTTC.